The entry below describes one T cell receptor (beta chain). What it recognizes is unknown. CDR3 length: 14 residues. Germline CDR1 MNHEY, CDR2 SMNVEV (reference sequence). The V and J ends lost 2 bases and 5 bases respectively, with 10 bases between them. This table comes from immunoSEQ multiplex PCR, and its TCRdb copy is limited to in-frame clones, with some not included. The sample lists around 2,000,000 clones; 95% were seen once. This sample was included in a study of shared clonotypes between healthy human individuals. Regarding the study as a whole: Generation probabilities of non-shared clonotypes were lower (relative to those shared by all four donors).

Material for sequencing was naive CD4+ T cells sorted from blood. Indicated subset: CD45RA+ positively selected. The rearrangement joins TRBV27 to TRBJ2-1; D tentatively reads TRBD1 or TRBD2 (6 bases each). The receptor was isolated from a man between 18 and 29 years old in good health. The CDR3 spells CASSLVGGHNEQFF. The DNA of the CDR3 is TGTGCCAGCAGTTTAGTTGGGGGGCACAATGAGCAGTTCTTC.